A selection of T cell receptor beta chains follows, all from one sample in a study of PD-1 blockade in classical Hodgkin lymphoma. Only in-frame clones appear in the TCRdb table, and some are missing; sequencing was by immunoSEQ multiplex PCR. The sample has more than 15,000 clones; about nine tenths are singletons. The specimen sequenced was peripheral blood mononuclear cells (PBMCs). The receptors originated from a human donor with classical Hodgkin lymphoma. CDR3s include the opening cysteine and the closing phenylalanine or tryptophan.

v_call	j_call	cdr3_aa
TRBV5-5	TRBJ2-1	CASSLMASGRYNEQFF
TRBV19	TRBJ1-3	CASSLSGAARSSGNTIYF
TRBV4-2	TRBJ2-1	CASSRRSNEQFF
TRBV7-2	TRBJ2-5	CASSLGSRTQYF
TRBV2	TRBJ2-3	CASRGQVNTDTQYF
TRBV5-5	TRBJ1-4	CASSLERTGANNEKLFF
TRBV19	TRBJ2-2	CASRLDSNTGELFF
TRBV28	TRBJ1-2	CASGRARGPNYGYTF
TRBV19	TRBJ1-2	CASSISSLRGYTF
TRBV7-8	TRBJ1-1	CASSVDDSLLNTEAFF
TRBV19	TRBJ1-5	CASTARGGAGNQPQHF
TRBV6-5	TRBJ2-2	CASRGRRDTGELFF
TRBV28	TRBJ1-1	CASSLLIQEAFF
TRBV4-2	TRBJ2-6	CASSQAYRTRSGANVLTF
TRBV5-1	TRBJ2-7	CASSLVGLAASYEQYF
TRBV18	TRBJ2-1	CASSPPTSYNEQFF
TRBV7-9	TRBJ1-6	CASSTTSGGNSPLHF
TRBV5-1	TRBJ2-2	CASTPRGNTGELFF
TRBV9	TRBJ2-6	CASSVGISRSGANVLTF
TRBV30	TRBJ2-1	CAWDLAGGWEQFF
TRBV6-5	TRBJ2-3	CASRRHASTDTQYF
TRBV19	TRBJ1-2	CASNRDRGRGYTF
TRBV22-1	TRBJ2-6	CPGSESREQSRANVLTF
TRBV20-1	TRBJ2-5	CSALRETQYF
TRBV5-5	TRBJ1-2	CASSLESRYGYTF
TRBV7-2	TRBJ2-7	CASSPEGGPGSYEQYF
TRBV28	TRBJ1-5	CASSSRRAYSNQPQHF
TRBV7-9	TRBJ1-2	CASSLALGQAHGYTF
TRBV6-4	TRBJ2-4	CASRKIRQGSIAKNIQYF
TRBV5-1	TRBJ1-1	CASSSPVGNLMNTEAFF
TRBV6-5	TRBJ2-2	CASSYSGVWNTGELFF
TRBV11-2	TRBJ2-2	CASSLQGAPAGELFF
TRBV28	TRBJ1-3	CASTTGSSGNTIYF
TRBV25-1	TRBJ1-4	CASSAPQLGAVGKLFF
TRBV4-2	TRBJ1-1	CASTPATNQNTEAFF
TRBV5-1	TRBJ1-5	CASSSTGGNQPQHF
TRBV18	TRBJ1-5	CASSLTGTWSNQPQHF
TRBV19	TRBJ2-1	CASSIANSVPSPSEQFF
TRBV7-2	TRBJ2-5	CASSLVSGRLQETQYF
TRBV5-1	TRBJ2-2	CASSLDPGSGELFF
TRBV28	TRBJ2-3	CASSLWASGEGDTQYF
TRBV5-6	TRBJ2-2	CASRQTGGGTGELFF
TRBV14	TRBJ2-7	CASSSVDRGFSEQYF
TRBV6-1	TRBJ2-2	CACQGQGGTGELFF
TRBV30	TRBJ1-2	CAWSKGPYGYTF
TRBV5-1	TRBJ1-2	CASSLNLGPPSYGYTF
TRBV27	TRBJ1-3	CASRGQGRVSGNTIYF
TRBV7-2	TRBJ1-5	CASSLQRNQPQHF
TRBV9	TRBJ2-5	CASSVGGNQETQYF